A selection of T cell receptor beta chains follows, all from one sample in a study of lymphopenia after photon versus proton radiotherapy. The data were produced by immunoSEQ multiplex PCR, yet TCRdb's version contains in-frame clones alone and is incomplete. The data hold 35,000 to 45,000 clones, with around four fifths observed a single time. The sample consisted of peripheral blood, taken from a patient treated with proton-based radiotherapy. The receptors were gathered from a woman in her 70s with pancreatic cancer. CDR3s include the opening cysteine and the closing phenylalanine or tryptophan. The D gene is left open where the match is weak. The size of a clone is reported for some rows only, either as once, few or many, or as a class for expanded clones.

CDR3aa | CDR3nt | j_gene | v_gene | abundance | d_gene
CASSGQGTPYEQYF | TGCGCCAGCAGCGGCCAGGGAACCCCCTACGAGCAGTACTTC | TRBJ2-7 | TRBV5-1 | - | -
CASSQESQAGTDTQYF | TGTGCCAGCAGCCAAGAGTCCCAAGCGGGCACAGATACGCAGTATTTT | TRBJ2-3 | TRBV4-2 | few | -
CASSPQTGRTDSPLHF | TGCGCCAGCAGCCCACAGACAGGGCGAACCGATTCACCCCTCCACTTT | TRBJ1-6 | TRBV5-1 | - | TRBD1
CASSLAEPYYEQYF | TGCGCCAGCAGCTTGGCGGAGCCTTACTACGAGCAGTACTTC | TRBJ2-7 | TRBV5-1 | - | -
CASSIAAGLRTEAFF | TGTGCCAGTAGTATAGCCGCAGGGCTTCGCACTGAAGCTTTCTTT | TRBJ1-1 | TRBV19 | - | -
CASAQGTSIREQYF | TGTGCCAGCGCCCAGGGGACTAGCATCCGCGAGCAGTACTTC | TRBJ2-7 | TRBV6-1 | - | TRBD2
CASRTGGWATNEKLFF | TGTGCCAGCAGGACAGGGGGATGGGCAACTAATGAAAAACTGTTTTTT | TRBJ1-4 | TRBV28 | - | TRBD1
CASSLGIRERYNEQFF | TGTGCCAGCAGCTTAGGGATCCGGGAGAGGTACAATGAGCAGTTCTTC | TRBJ2-1 | TRBV7-3 | once | -
CASSVAVRGEQYF | TGTGCCAGCAGCGTAGCGGTGCGTGGCGAGCAGTACTTC | TRBJ2-7 | TRBV9 | - | -
CASSPSLGVGNTIYF | TGCGCCAGCAGCCCCTCTCTCGGGGTGGGAAACACCATATATTTT | TRBJ1-3 | TRBV5-1 | - | -
CASSGGEVGTEAFF | TGTGCCAGTAGTGGTGGGGAGGTCGGCACTGAAGCTTTCTTT | TRBJ1-1 | TRBV19 | - | -
CASIPEGLVENNEQFF | TGTGCCAGCATACCGGAGGGCCTAGTAGAGAACAATGAGCAGTTCTTC | TRBJ2-1 | TRBV28 | few | -
CASSSGIKETQYF | TGTGCCAGCAGCTCCGGGATTAAAGAGACCCAGTACTTC | TRBJ2-5 | TRBV7-9 | - | -
CASSYRQNTGELFF | TGCGCCAGCAGCTACCGACAGAACACCGGGGAGCTGTTTTTT | TRBJ2-2 | TRBV5-1 | - | -
CASAQQGGAGNTQYF | TGTGCTAGTGCCCAACAGGGGGGCGCGGGTAACACCCAGTACTTC | TRBJ2-5 | TRBV12-5 | - | TRBD1
CASQAEGDGELFF | TGTGCCAGCCAAGCGGAGGGGGACGGGGAGCTGTTTTTT | TRBJ2-2 | TRBV2 | many | -
CASSVVNTDTQYF | TGTGCCAGCAGCGTAGTCAACACAGATACGCAGTATTTT | TRBJ2-3 | TRBV9 | few | -
CASSQSSANTGELFF | TGCGCCAGCAGCCAATCTAGCGCGAACACCGGGGAGCTGTTTTTT | TRBJ2-2 | TRBV4-3 | - | -
CSARGTGGYTF | TGCAGTGCTAGAGGTACAGGGGGCTACACCTTC | TRBJ1-2 | TRBV20-1 | - | -
CASSLSTGGTEAFF | TGTGCCAGCAGCCTCAGCACCGGAGGGACTGAAGCTTTCTTT | TRBJ1-1 | TRBV7-6 | once | -